This T cell receptor (beta chain) was identified during a study of blood T cell repertoires in COVID-19. Concerning this clone itself: Different DNA sequences within this sample yield the same CDR3.

Per the study methods: The authors estimated nucleated cell counts from reference gene primer amplification. Repertoires were generated with immunoSEQ multiplex PCR, while TCRdb's copy carries only in-frame clones and drops some. V, J and clone size are those of that table, while D and trimming were read from the DNA. The table lists about 180,000 clones, nearly 80% of them singletons. The CDR3 consists of 12 residues. Trimming cost V 6 bases and J 4 bases, with 10 bases left between them. This clonotype was sampled from a man between 60 and 75 years old who had been exposed to COVID-19. This sequence joins TRBV12-3 or TRBV12-4 and TRBJ2-7; possible D gene TRBD2, 5 bases. Input material: PBMCs or T cells enriched from blood (not recorded which). CDR3 in DNA: TGTGCCAGCAGCCCTGGCGGGTACGAGCAGTACTTC. Protein sequence: CASSPGGYEQYF.